The clone carrying this T cell receptor (beta chain) has a handful of counts. Its antigen is as yet unknown. The sample comes from a study of molecular identifiers for immune sequencing clone quantification. Looked up from germline, CDR1 is MNHEY and CDR2 is SVGAGI. The CDR3 consists of 14 residues. With V trimmed by 2 bases and J by 5 bases, 4 bases remained unmatched. TCRdb reprocessed the PCR reads via MiXCR and lists one record per CDR3 protein. In the table there are 490,000 or so distinct CDR3 sequences, about 20% of which are singletons. Points from the study as a whole: Highly expanded clone sizes could end up underestimated if a barcode were shared by identical TCR molecules. More than 97% of effector molecules, versus under 1% of naive-cell molecules, belonged to clones above 20 RNA copies.

Based on a CD8+CD4-CCR7+CD45RA+ profile, naive CD8 T cells were sorted. Sequencing was done on a sample of naive CD8+ T cells from blood, with Jurkat cell RNA spiked in. The sample's subset: FACS-sorted CD8+CD4-CCR7+CD45RA+ naive T cells. This TCR was recovered from a human donor in good health. Some libraries in this study had Jurkat cell RNA spiked in. The chain carries TRBV6-5 and TRBJ1-1; TRBD1 matches at 8 bases. In DNA form, the CDR3 reads TGTGCCAGCAGTTACGGCTACAGGGGGACTGAAGCTTTCTTT. This sequence encodes CASSYGYRGTEAFF.